The 7 T cell receptor beta chains in this list originate from one sample, sequenced in a study of blood T cell dynamics during melanoma immunotherapy. The method was immunoSEQ multiplex PCR; TCRdb's version includes in-frame clones alone and lacks a portion of them. The table has more than 11,000 clones, over 75% seen once. Time point noted: pre-treatment baseline. The source was blood, collected from a patient treated with checkpoint blockade. The receptors stem from a human donor with melanoma.

This clone was detected only once. The V and J genes are TRBV11-3 and TRBJ2-5, with TRBD1 identical over 8 bases. Trimming removed 4 bases from V and 2 bases from J; junction bases left unmatched: 6. The length of the CDR3 is 15 residues. In germline, CDR1 is SGHNT, CDR2 YENEEA. The CDR3 spells CASSSTGQGQETQYF. The CDR3 DNA is TGTGCCAGCAGCTCCACTGGACAGGGACAAGAGACCCAGTACTTC.

In this sample, this clone turned up once. The chain joins TRBV19 to TRBJ2-1; 9 nucleotides agree with TRBD1. CDR1 is LNHDA, CDR2 SQIVND, per germline (reference sequence). The CDR3 is 13 residues long. With 9 bases clipped from V and 5 bases from J, the junction kept 5 bases outside the gene matches. The chain's CDR3 is CASRDRADNEQFF. CDR3 DNA sequence: TGTGCCAGCCGGGACAGGGCGGACAATGAGCAGTTCTTC.

This sequence joins TRBV5-6 and TRBJ1-4; TRBD1 might be the D (5 bases). The CDR3 has 17 amino acids. Germline V gene sequence: CDR1 SGHDT, CDR2 YYEEEE. V dropped 3 bases and J dropped 5 bases, with 20 bases sitting between them. The CDR3 bases are TGTGCCAGCAGCTCACAGGTTACCGGCAACGGAAATGAAAAACTGTTTTTT. It yields the protein CASSSQVTGNGNEKLFF.

This clone occurred once. This chain connects TRBV6-5 to TRBJ1-1; a weak D match, TRBD1 (6 bases). This CDR3 is built from 13 residues. V lost 6 bases to trimming and J lost 7 bases, with 15 bases between them. The germline gives CDR1 MNHEY, CDR2 SVGAGI. CDR3 sequence reads: CASRPGGESEAFF. CDR3 in DNA: TGTGCCAGCAGGCCCGGGGGCGAAAGTGAAGCTTTCTTT.

The rearrangement links TRBV7-9 to TRBJ2-5, with 8 bases aligning to TRBD2. J lost 4 bases, V lost 1 base, and 2 bases had no gene match. CDR3 length: 14 residues. Germline lookup yields CDR1 SEHNR and CDR2 FQNEAQ (reference sequence). In DNA, the CDR3 is TGTGCCAGCAGCTTAGGACTAGCGCCAGAGACCCAGTACTTC. Protein product: CASSLGLAPETQYF.

V is TRBV2 and J is TRBJ2-7, with 7 bases aligning to TRBD1. The CDR3 loop spans 13 amino acids. The V segment lost 7 bases and the J segment 0 bases; nucleotides outside the gene matches: 3. CDR1 and CDR2 (germline): SNHLY, FYNNEI. DNA of the CDR3: TGTGCCAGCAACCGGGACAGCTCCTACGAGCAGTACTTC. This codes for CASNRDSSYEQYF.

This chain uses TRBV5-1 with TRBJ2-5; the D is unclear. CDR3 length: 13 residues. Trimming cost V 5 bases and J 2 bases, with 10 bases left between them. The germline CDR1 and CDR2 sequences are SGHRS and YFSETQ. The CDR3, as DNA: TGCGCCAGCAGAGACGACCCTCAAGAGACCCAGTACTTC. It yields the protein CASRDDPQETQYF.